This T cell receptor beta chain was sequenced in a study of blood T cell repertoires in COVID-19. Looking at the study overall: T cells, B-cell-depleted T cells, or PBMCs provided the cDNA or gDNA that served as material.

Clones were sequenced by immunoSEQ multiplex PCR, and TCRdb holds only the in-frame ones, with some missing. The table records 150,000 to 200,000 clones, 87% of them present only once. Deletions cut 3 bases from V and 2 bases from J, with 7 bases between. There are 13 residues in the CDR3. CDR1 is ENHRY, CDR2 SYGVKD, per germline. The study recruited people aged 18 to 89 years across roughly 25 US areas. The TCR comes from a woman between 25 and 40 years old who had recovered from COVID-19. The rearrangement joins TRBV10-3 to TRBJ1-1, with no clear D. Sample: PBMCs or T cells enriched from blood (not recorded which). The CDR3 protein is CAISDGRNTEAFF. CDR3 nucleotide sequence: TGTGCCATCAGTGATGGCAGAAACACTGAAGCTTTCTTT.